These 28 T cell receptor beta chains share one sample of origin, sequenced in a study of cytomegalovirus exposure and HLA in healthy donors. The study ran its PCR with 60 Vbeta and 13 Jbeta primers. Sequencing used immunoSEQ multiplex PCR; TCRdb keeps in-frame clones, though not all of them. The data hold about 160,000 clones, with approximately 72% observed a single time. Sequencing was done on a sample of PBMCs. The receptors were gathered from a female donor in good health and CMV-seronegative.

CDR3 nucleotides: TGCGCCAGCAGCACAGGGGGCCGCGGAAACACCATATATTTT. Translated, it gives CASSTGGRGNTIYF. The chain has TRBV5-1 and TRBJ1-3, with 9 bases fitting TRBD1. The CDR3 consists of 14 residues. V was pared by 4 bases and J by 4 bases, with 3 bases of the junction left unmatched. The germline V gene encodes CDR1 SGHRS and CDR2 YFSETQ.

The CDR3 reads CASSPGTGSYQPQHF. As DNA, the CDR3 is TGTGCCAGCAGTCCGGGGACAGGGTCATATCAGCCCCAGCATTTT. V gene TRBV27 combines with J gene TRBJ1-5; TRBD1 aligns across 9 bases. Losses at the gene ends were 5 bases for V and 5 bases for J; bases not matched to a gene: 7. Germline V gene sequence: CDR1 MNHEY, CDR2 SMNVEV (reference sequence). The CDR3 totals 15 residues.

Here the CDR3 DNA reads TGTGCCAGCAGCCAGGACAGGGGCGGGTGGTCACCCCTCCACTTT. Its translation: CASSQDRGGWSPLHF. The chain links TRBV7-2 to TRBJ1-6; TRBD1 matches 9 bases. The germline V gene encodes CDR1 SGHTA and CDR2 FQGNSA. CDR3 length: 15 residues. V lost 5 bases and J lost 10; bases outside the gene matches: 9.

The rearrangement joins TRBV20-1 to TRBJ1-2; D ambiguous. V lost 6 bases, J lost 1 base, and 6 bases lay in between. The CDR3 runs 11 residues. Germline lookup yields CDR1 DFQATT and CDR2 SNEGSKA (reference sequence). CDR3 in amino acids: CSATVNYGYTF. Here the CDR3 DNA reads TGCAGTGCAACGGTTAACTATGGCTACACCTTC.

This clone was seen only once. The chain has TRBV27 and TRBJ2-5, with 8 nucleotides matching TRBD1. J gave up 5 bases and V 5 bases, and 13 bases lay outside the gene matches. Germline V gene sequence: CDR1 MNHEY, CDR2 SMNVEV (reference sequence). The CDR3 consists of 16 residues. CDR3 sequence reads: CASSPASTGVGETQYF. Here the CDR3 DNA reads TGTGCCAGCAGTCCGGCATCGACAGGGGTAGGGGAGACCCAGTACTTC.

CDR3: CAWSVLGGQPQHF. DNA of the CDR3: TGTGCCTGGAGTGTATTAGGCGGTCAGCCCCAGCATTTT. The rearrangement joins TRBV30 to TRBJ1-5; D is uncertain. V gave up 0 bases and J gave up 6 bases, with 9 bases separating them. CDR1 and CDR2 from the germline V gene are GTSNPN and SVGIG (reference sequence). The CDR3 is made up of 13 amino acids.

The gene calls are TRBV6-1 and TRBJ2-2; D is possibly TRBD1 (6 bases). CDR1 MNHNS and CDR2 SASEGT come from the germline V gene. V lost 10 bases and J lost 5, with 14 bases in between. The CDR3 spans 13 residues. The CDR3 here is CATTGTRTGELFF. CDR3 nucleotide sequence: TGTGCCACCACAGGGACACGGACCGGGGAGCTGTTTTTT.

V and J are TRBV4-1 and TRBJ2-4; weak D call: TRBD2 (5 bases). The CDR3 runs 16 residues. V was pared by 1 base and J by 3 bases, with 13 bases between. Germline CDR1 and CDR2: MGHRA and YSYEKL. CDR3 in DNA: TGCGCCAGCAGCCAAGTGGCCGGGGATGGCAAAAACATTCAGTACTTC. Translated, it gives CASSQVAGDGKNIQYF.

V usage is TRBV5-1 and J usage is TRBJ2-5, with 11 bases fitting TRBD2. Trimming took 4 bases from V and 3 from J; bases not matched to a gene: 8. Germline CDR1 and CDR2: SGHRS and YFSETQ. The CDR3 consists of 16 residues. CDR3 sequence reads: CASSRGIAGGEETQYF. The CDR3 nucleotides read TGCGCCAGCAGCAGGGGCATAGCGGGGGGGGAAGAGACCCAGTACTTC. The variable domain in full, with the rest retrieved from reference TRBV5-1 and TRBJ2-5, is KAGVTQTPRYLIKTRGQQVTLSCSPISGHRSVSWYQQTPGQGLQFLFEYFSETQRNKGNFPGRFSGRQFSNSRSEMNVSTLELGDSALYLCASSRGIAGGEETQYFGPGTRLLVL.

The V and J genes are TRBV6-5 and TRBJ1-1, with D possibly being TRBD1 (5 bases). Germline loops: CDR1 MNHEY, CDR2 SVGAGI. The V end was cut by 5 bases, the J end by 2 bases, with 12 bases between. CDR3 length: 14 amino acids. The CDR3 nucleotides read TGTGCCAGCAGTCGTACAGGCCTAAACACTGAAGCTTTCTTT. Protein product: CASSRTGLNTEAFF.

The chain is built from TRBV14 and TRBJ1-4, with D unresolved. V lost 1 base and J 0 bases, leaving 3 bases between the germline ends. This CDR3 spans 14 amino acids. Germline assignment: CDR1 SGHDN and CDR2 FVKESK. The CDR3 spells CASSQVATNEKLFF. CDR3 nucleotides: TGTGCCAGCAGCCAAGTAGCAACTAATGAAAAACTGTTTTTT.

The V gene is TRBV28, the J gene TRBJ2-5; a weak D match, TRBD2 (6 bases). The J call may be faulty, since TRBJ2-7 better matches the DNA end. Germline CDR1 MDHEN, CDR2 SYDVKM. This CDR3 is built from 16 residues. The CDR3 sequence is CASNQDIPRGSDEQYF. The CDR3 nucleotides read TGTGCCAGCAATCAGGATATCCCTCGGGGGTCTGACGAGCAGTACTTC.

The chain is built from TRBV19 and TRBJ1-1; a weak D match, TRBD1 (6 bases). Trimming removed 1 base at V and 1 base at J, with 10 bases between. The CDR3 extends over 15 amino acids. Germline V gives CDR1 LNHDA, CDR2 SQIVND (reference sequence). CDR3 protein: CASSIAGGGNTEAFF. In nucleotides, the CDR3 is TGTGCCAGTAGTATAGCGGGAGGGGGGAACACTGAAGCTTTCTTT.

This clone was picked up a small number of times. The rearrangement joins TRBV23-1 to TRBJ2-5, with 9 bases fitting TRBD2. TRBV23-1 falls under the ORF class, with uncertain function. The trim removed 0 bases at V and 5 bases at J, leaving 10 bases unmatched. The CDR3 has 17 residues. CDR3 DNA: TGCGCCAGCAGTCAATCGGGGGCGGGGGGGCTTAGGGAGACCCAGTACTTC. Residues: CASSQSGAGGLRETQYF.

The chain carries TRBV30 and TRBJ2-5; TRBD2 agrees at 9 bases. The J call may be wrong; the DNA end is better matched by TRBJ2-7. Germline V gene lookup returns CDR1 GTSNPN and CDR2 SVGIG (reference sequence). CDR3 length equals 16 residues. CDR3 residues: CAWSRYSGGSSYEQYF. DNA of the CDR3: TGTGCCTGGAGTCGATATAGCGGGGGCAGCTCCTACGAGCAGTACTTC.

V gene TRBV5-1 combines with J gene TRBJ2-1, with no clear D. The V end lost 0 bases, the J end lost 3 bases, and 10 bases lay between the germline ends. There are 15 residues in the CDR3. Germline-derived CDR1 and CDR2 are SGHRS and YFSETQ. For the CDR3, the DNA is TGCGCCAGCAGCTTGGTGGGCGAAGGCTACAATGAGCAGTTCTTC. It encodes CASSLVGEGYNEQFF. The whole variable domain, remainder taken from reference TRBV5-1 and TRBJ2-1, is KAGVTQTPRYLIKTRGQQVTLSCSPISGHRSVSWYQQTPGQGLQFLFEYFSETQRNKGNFPGRFSGRQFSNSRSEMNVSTLELGDSALYLCASSLVGEGYNEQFFGPGTRLTVL.

The V gene is TRBV19, the J gene TRBJ1-1; D call uncertain. The CDR3 contains 13 residues. Per the germline V gene, CDR1 is LNHDA and CDR2 is SQIVND (reference sequence). V was cut by 7 bases and J by 13 bases, with 22 bases left in between. Here the CDR3 DNA reads TGTGCCAGTACGGTGTGGGCTCAACTGGATGTTTTCTTT. Amino acid sequence: CASTVWAQLDVFF.

The V and J genes are TRBV10-3 and TRBJ2-1; D is perhaps TRBD1 (7 bases). CDR1 and CDR2 (germline): ENHRY, SYGVKD. CDR3 length equals 17 residues. V was trimmed by 4 bases and J by 9 bases, leaving 25 bases between them. Here the CDR3 DNA reads TGTGCCATCAGTGGTCAGTCCCAGGGGGGTCAAGGAAGTGAGCAGTTCTTC. Its protein product is CAISGQSQGGQGSEQFF.

This chain uses TRBV7-8 with TRBJ2-7; TRBD1 matches 9 bases. After removal of 1 base from V and 4 bases from J, the junction contained 11 bases not matched to a gene. CDR3 length: 17 residues. Looked up from germline, CDR1 is SGHVS and CDR2 is FQNEAQ. The DNA of the CDR3 is TGTGCCAGCAGCTTAGTCTTTCGGGACAGGGCCCAATACGAGCAGTACTTC. Encoded protein: CASSLVFRDRAQYEQYF. Full variable domain (rest looked up from reference TRBV7-8 and TRBJ2-7): GAGVSQSPRYKVAKRGQDVALRCDPISGHVSLFWYQQALGQGPEFLTYFQNEAQLDKSGLPSDRFFAERPEGSVSTLKIQRTQQEDSAVYLCASSLVFRDRAQYEQYFGPGTRLTVT.

The V call is TRBV9, the J call TRBJ1-5; D might be TRBD1 (5 bases). The V and J ends lost 4 bases and 0 bases respectively, with 11 bases between them. Looked up from germline, CDR1 is SGDLS and CDR2 is YYNGEE. There are 15 residues in the CDR3. The CDR3 reads CASSPGGNSNQPQHF. For the CDR3, the DNA is TGTGCCAGCAGCCCTGGGGGGAATAGCAATCAGCCCCAGCATTTT.

The chain combines TRBV30 with TRBJ1-5, with 7 bases lining up with TRBD1. The germline CDR1 and CDR2 sequences are GTSNPN and SVGIG (reference sequence). This CDR3 region has 13 residues. Trimming took 3 bases from V and 8 from J; bases not matched to a gene: 7. This CDR3 reads CAWSLQGPEPQHF. In DNA, the CDR3 is TGTGCCTGGAGCCTACAGGGGCCTGAGCCCCAGCATTTT.

This clone was observed a handful of times. The chain carries TRBV5-4 and TRBJ2-1; no firm D call. V was trimmed by 1 base and J by 0 bases, leaving 5 bases between them. The germline V gene has CDR1 SGHNT and CDR2 YYREEE (reference sequence). The CDR3 loop spans 14 amino acids. The CDR3 here is CASSLTGSYNEQFF. The CDR3 nucleotides read TGTGCCAGCAGCTTGACGGGCTCCTACAATGAGCAGTTCTTC.

This chain links TRBV30 with TRBJ2-1; TRBD2 agrees at 9 bases. The CDR3 is made up of 14 amino acids. The V gene's germline CDR1 is GTSNPN and CDR2 SVGIG (reference sequence). V shed 4 bases, J shed 3 bases, and the junction held 4 bases outside the gene matches. DNA for the CDR3: TGTGCCTGGAACCAACTAGCGGGCTACAATGAGCAGTTCTTC. Encoded protein: CAWNQLAGYNEQFF.

The chain is built from TRBV7-3 and TRBJ2-3; TRBD2 aligns across 15 bases. Trimming at V came to 4 bases and at J to 4 bases, leaving 9 bases not matched to a gene. The CDR3 loop spans 18 amino acids. CDR1 and CDR2 (germline): SGHTA, FQGTGA. DNA for the CDR3: TGTGCCAGCAGCTCAGGACTAGCGGGGGGGCACATGGCAGATACGCAGTATTTT. This gives the protein CASSSGLAGGHMADTQYF.

V usage is TRBV12-5 and J usage is TRBJ1-5; D is undetermined. The V end lost 7 bases, the J end lost 4 bases, and 17 bases lay between the germline ends. From germline, CDR1 is LGHNT and CDR2 FRNRAP. The CDR3 length is 15 residues. As DNA, the CDR3 is TGTGCTAGTGCCGGAAGTCAGCCGGGTAATCAGCCCCAGCATTTT. Translated, it gives CASAGSQPGNQPQHF.

In its sample, this clone was seen once. The J gene is TRBJ2-5, the V gene TRBV5-1; D is unresolved. The ends were cut back, 4 bases at V and 0 bases at J, with 7 bases in the middle. The germline V gene has CDR1 SGHRS and CDR2 YFSETQ. This CDR3 is 13 amino acids long. The CDR3 coding sequence is TGCGCCAGCAGCATCAGGAACCAAGAGACCCAGTACTTC. Translating it yields CASSIRNQETQYF.

The sample holds one count of this clone. The chain uses TRBV18 and TRBJ1-2; 9 bases match TRBD1. Losses at the gene ends were 4 bases for V and 4 bases for J; bases not matched to a gene: 7. Per the germline V gene, CDR1 is KGHSH and CDR2 is LQKENI. The CDR3 contains 15 residues. CDR3 protein: CASSHTGTGIYGYTF. The CDR3 nucleotides read TGTGCCAGCTCACACACCGGGACAGGGATCTATGGCTACACCTTC.

The gene calls are TRBV7-9 and TRBJ2-3, with D maybe TRBD1 (5 bases). With 3 bases removed from V and 4 bases from J, the gap between germline ends came to 14 bases. Germline assignment: CDR1 SEHNR and CDR2 FQNEAQ (reference sequence). The CDR3 is 15 amino acids. CDR3 loop: CASSLVGDRADTQYF. CDR3 sequence (DNA): TGTGCCAGCAGCTTGGTAGGGGATCGGGCAGATACGCAGTATTTT.